The 7 T cell receptor beta chains given below trace back to one sample, sequenced in a study of T cell responses to AZD1222 COVID-19 vaccine (dated by TCRdb to about 2021). Libraries were made using the immunoSEQ multiplex PCR assay. Sourced from immuneACCESS, this table was stored by TCRdb with only in-frame sequences that have V and J called. A share of the clones is absent; for the studies checked, an unresolved V gene accounts for under half, and the remainder has no known explanation. For this sample there are around 90,000 clones; roughly 84% appear just once. The ten largest clones represent 10% to 15% of the sample. The sample's time point label, in plain terms: baseline before first vaccination. Source: peripheral blood, taken on day 0 of AZD1222 vaccination. The receptors were gathered from an adult in good health.

This clone was counted once. This chain's CDR3 is CASAPQNQPQHF. DNA of the CDR3: TGTGCCAGCGCACCACAGAATCAGCCCCAGCATTTT. The chain employs TRBV2 and TRBJ1-5, with unresolved D. Germline loops: CDR1 SNHLY, CDR2 FYNNEI. CDR3 length: 12 residues. Trimming pared 8 bases from V and 4 bases from J, leaving 9 bases between.

V gene TRBV11-2 combines with J gene TRBJ1-2; D is perhaps TRBD1 (5 bases). The CDR3 runs to 13 residues. Deletions cut 5 bases from V and 2 bases from J, with 9 bases between. In germline, CDR1 is SGHAT, CDR2 FQNNGV. In DNA, the CDR3 is TGTGCCAGCAGCATAGGGACCAACTATGGCTACACCTTC. Encoded protein: CASSIGTNYGYTF. The variable domain in full, with the rest retrieved from reference TRBV11-2 and TRBJ1-2, is EAGVAQSPRYKIIEKRQSVAFWCNPISGHATLYWYQQILGQGPKLLIQFQNNGVVDDSQLPKDRFSAERLKGVDSTLKIQPAKLEDSAVYLCASSIGTNYGYTFGSGTRLTVV.

The rearrangement uses TRBV3-1 (or the pseudogene TRBV3-2) and TRBJ1-1, with D perhaps matching TRBD1 (5 bases). The CDR3 has 18 residues. Trimming cost V 0 bases and J 6 bases, with 23 bases left between them. From germline, CDR1 is LGHDT and CDR2 YNNKEL (reference sequence). CDR3 region: CASSQDRFLGVGASEAFF. Here the CDR3 DNA reads TGTGCCAGCAGCCAAGATCGATTCCTCGGGGTTGGGGCCTCTGAAGCTTTCTTT.

The DNA for the CDR3 is TGTGCCAGCAGTTCACGGACAGGGGTTGTCGGAAACACCATATATTTT. This encodes CASSSRTGVVGNTIYF. V gene TRBV6-2 or TRBV6-3 combines with J gene TRBJ1-3, with 9 bases lining up with TRBD1. The germline CDR1 and CDR2 sequences are MNHEY and SVGEGT. With V trimmed by 4 bases and J by 4 bases, 8 bases remained unmatched. The CDR3 contains 16 residues.

The V gene is TRBV7-9, the J gene TRBJ1-1; D is ambiguous. CDR3 length: 15 amino acids. Trimming pared 5 bases from V and 0 bases from J, leaving 13 bases between. Germline CDR1 SEHNR, CDR2 FQNEAQ (reference sequence). The CDR3 region is CASSRPGVMNTEAFF. CDR3 DNA sequence: TGTGCCAGCAGCAGACCGGGCGTTATGAACACTGAAGCTTTCTTT.

The chain couples TRBV3-1 (or the pseudogene TRBV3-2) to TRBJ1-1; 9 nucleotides line up with TRBD1. The V segment lost 3 bases and the J segment 10 bases; nucleotides outside the gene matches: 9. The germline V gene has CDR1 LGHDT and CDR2 YNNKEL (reference sequence). The CDR3 contains 14 residues. CDR3 protein: CASSQTGTGIAAFF. CDR3 coding DNA: TGTGCCAGCAGCCAGACCGGGACAGGGATTGCAGCTTTCTTT.

The rearrangement uses TRBV27 and TRBJ1-4; perhaps TRBD1 as D (5 bases). With 3 bases removed from V and 7 bases from J, the gap between germline ends came to 12 bases. The CDR3 length is 14 residues. Looked up from germline, CDR1 is MNHEY and CDR2 is SMNVEV (reference sequence). In nucleotides, the CDR3 is TGTGCCAGCAGTTTGACCCGGAGGGGTGAAAAACTGTTTTTT. Protein product: CASSLTRRGEKLFF. The whole variable domain, remainder taken from reference TRBV27 and TRBJ1-4, is EAQVTQNPRYLITVTGKKLTVTCSQNMNHEYMSWYRQDPGLGLRQIYYSMNVEVTDKGDVPEGYKVSRKEKRNFPLILESPSPNQTSLYFCASSLTRRGEKLFFGSGTQLSVL.